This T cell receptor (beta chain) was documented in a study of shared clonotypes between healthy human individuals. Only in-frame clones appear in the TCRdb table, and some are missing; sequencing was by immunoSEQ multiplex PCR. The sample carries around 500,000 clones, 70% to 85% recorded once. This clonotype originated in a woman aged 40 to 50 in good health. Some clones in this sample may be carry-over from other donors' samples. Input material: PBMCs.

CDR3 protein: CASSARGPTDTQYF. The CDR3 DNA reads TGTGCCAGCAGCGCCCGGGGCCCCACAGATACGCAGTATTTT. The genes are TRBV9 and TRBJ2-3; TRBD1 or TRBD2 may be the D gene (5 bases each). Germline assignment: CDR1 SGDLS and CDR2 YYNGEE. This CDR3 has 14 amino acids. Between the trimmed V and J ends, which lost 3 bases and 2 bases, there was a span of 10 bases.